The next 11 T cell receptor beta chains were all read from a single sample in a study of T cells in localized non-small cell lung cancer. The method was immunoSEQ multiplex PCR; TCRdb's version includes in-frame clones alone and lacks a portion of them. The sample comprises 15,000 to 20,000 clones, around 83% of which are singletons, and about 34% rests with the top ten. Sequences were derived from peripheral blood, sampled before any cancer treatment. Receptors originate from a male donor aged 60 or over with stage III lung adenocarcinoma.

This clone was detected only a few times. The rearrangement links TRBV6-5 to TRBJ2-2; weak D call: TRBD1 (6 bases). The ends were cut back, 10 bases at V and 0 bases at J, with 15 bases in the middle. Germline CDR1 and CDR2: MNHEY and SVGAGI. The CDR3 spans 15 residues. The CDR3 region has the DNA TGTGCCACCCGGCTGGCAGGGGCGAACACCGGGGAGCTGTTTTTT. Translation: CATRLAGANTGELFF.

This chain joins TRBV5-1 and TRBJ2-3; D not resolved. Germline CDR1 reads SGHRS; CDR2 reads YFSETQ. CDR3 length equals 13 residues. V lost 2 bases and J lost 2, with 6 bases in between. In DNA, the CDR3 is TGCGCCAGCAGCTTCCCTCACACAGATACGCAGTATTTT. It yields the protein CASSFPHTDTQYF.

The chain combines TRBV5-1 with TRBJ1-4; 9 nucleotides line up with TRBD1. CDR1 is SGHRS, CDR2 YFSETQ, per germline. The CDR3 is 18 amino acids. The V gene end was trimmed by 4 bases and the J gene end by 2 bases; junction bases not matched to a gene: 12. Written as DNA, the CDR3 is TGCGCCAGCAGCGGGGGGACAGGGAGTCGGACTACTAATGAAAAACTGTTTTTT. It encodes CASSGGTGSRTTNEKLFF. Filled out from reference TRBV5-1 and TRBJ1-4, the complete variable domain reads KAGVTQTPRYLIKTRGQQVTLSCSPISGHRSVSWYQQTPGQGLQFLFEYFSETQRNKGNFPGRFSGRQFSNSRSEMNVSTLELGDSALYLCASSGGTGSRTTNEKLFFGSGTQLSVL.

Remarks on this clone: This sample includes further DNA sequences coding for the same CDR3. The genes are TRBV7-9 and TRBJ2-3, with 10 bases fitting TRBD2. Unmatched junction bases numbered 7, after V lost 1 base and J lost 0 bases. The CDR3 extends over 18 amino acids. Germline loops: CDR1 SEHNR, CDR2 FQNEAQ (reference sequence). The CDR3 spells CASSLVAGTSESTDTQYF. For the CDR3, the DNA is TGTGCCAGCAGCTTAGTGGCGGGGACTAGCGAAAGCACAGATACGCAGTATTTT.

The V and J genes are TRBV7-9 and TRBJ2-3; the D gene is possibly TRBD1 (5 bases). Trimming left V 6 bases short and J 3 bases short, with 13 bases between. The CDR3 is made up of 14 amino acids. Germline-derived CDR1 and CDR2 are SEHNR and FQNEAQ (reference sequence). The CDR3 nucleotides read TGTGCCAGCAGTGAAGGGGCGAGTACAGATACGCAGTATTTT. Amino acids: CASSEGASTDTQYF. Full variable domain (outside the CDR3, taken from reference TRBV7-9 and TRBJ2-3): DTGVSQNPRHKITKRGQNVTFRCDPISEHNRLYWYRQTLGQGPEFLTYFQNEAQLEKSRLLSDRFSAERPKGSFSTLEIQRTEQGDSAMYLCASSEGASTDTQYFGPGTRLTVL.

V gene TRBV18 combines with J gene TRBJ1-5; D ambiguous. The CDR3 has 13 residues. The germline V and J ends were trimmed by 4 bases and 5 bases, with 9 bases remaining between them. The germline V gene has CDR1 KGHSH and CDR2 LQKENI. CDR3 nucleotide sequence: TGTGCCAGCTCACGAAACCGCGATCAGCCCCAGCATTTT. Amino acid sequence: CASSRNRDQPQHF.

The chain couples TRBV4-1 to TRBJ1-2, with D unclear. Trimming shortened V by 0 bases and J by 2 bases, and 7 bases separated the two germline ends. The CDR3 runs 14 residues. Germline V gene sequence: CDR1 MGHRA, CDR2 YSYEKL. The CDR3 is CASSQDGGNYGYTF. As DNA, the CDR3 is TGCGCCAGCAGCCAAGATGGCGGCAACTATGGCTACACCTTC.

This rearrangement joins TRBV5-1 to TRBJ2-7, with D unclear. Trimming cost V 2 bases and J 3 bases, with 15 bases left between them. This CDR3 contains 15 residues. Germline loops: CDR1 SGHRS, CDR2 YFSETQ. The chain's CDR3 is CASSLRFAESYEQYF. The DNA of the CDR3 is TGCGCCAGCAGCTTACGTTTCGCGGAGAGCTACGAGCAGTACTTC.

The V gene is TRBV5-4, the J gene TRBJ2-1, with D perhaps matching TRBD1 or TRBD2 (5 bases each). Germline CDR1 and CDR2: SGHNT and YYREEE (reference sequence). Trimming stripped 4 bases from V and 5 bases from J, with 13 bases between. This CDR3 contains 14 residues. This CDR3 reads CASSLPGPHNEQFF. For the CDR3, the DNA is TGTGCCAGCAGCCTACCGGGACCACACAATGAGCAGTTCTTC.

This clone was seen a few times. The CDR3 region is CASSFIGTENTEAFF. As DNA, the CDR3 is TGCGCCAGCAGCTTCATCGGGACGGAAAACACTGAAGCTTTCTTT. This chain joins TRBV5-1 and TRBJ1-1, with D possibly matching TRBD1 (5 bases). The V end lost 2 bases, the J end lost 2 bases, and 13 bases lay between the germline ends. Germline V gives CDR1 SGHRS, CDR2 YFSETQ. CDR3 length equals 15 residues.

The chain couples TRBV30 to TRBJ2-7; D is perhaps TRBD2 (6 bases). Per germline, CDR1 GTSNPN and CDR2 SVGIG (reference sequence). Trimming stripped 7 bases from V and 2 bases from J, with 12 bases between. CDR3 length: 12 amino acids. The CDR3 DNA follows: TGTGCCTATAGCGGTAATGCCTACGAGCAGTACTTC. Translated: CAYSGNAYEQYF. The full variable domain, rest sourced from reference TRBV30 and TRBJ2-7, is SQTIHQWPATLVQPVGSPLSLECTVEGTSNPNLYWYRQAAGRGLQLLFYSVGIGQISSEVPQNLSASRPQDRQFILSSKKLLLSDSGFYLCAYSGNAYEQYFGPGTRLTVT.